Below, 22 T cell receptor beta chains from the same sample are listed, as sequenced in a study of immune evolution from preneoplasia to lung adenocarcinoma. Libraries were prepared by immunoSEQ multiplex PCR; TCRdb keeps only in-frame clonotypes and omits some of them. The repertoire holds under 13,000 clones, with about four fifths as singletons. The sample taken for sequencing was FFPE minimally invasive lung adenocarcinoma tissue. These receptors were obtained from a person between 65 and 79 years old with lung adenocarcinoma.

The chain joins TRBV30 to TRBJ2-1; D might be TRBD1 (5 bases). CDR3 size: 13 residues. Trimming cost V 5 bases and J 0 bases, with 8 bases left between them. Germline V gene lookup returns CDR1 GTSNPN and CDR2 SVGIG (reference sequence). The DNA for the CDR3 is TGTGCCTGGGACAGACTCTCCTACAATGAGCAGTTCTTC. It specifies CAWDRLSYNEQFF.

This clone was seen only once. The chain employs TRBV11-2 and TRBJ2-5; 7 nucleotides agree with TRBD1. The CDR3 spans 14 residues. Trimming took 6 bases from V and 0 from J; bases not matched to a gene: 4. Germline assignment: CDR1 SGHAT and CDR2 FQNNGV. The CDR3 sequence is CASSRQGHQETQYF. In DNA form, the CDR3 reads TGTGCCAGCAGTCGACAGGGCCACCAAGAGACCCAGTACTTC.

The V gene is TRBV2, the J gene TRBJ2-7; D might be TRBD2 (5 bases). Germline lookup yields CDR1 SNHLY and CDR2 FYNNEI. V shed 7 bases and J shed 2 bases, with 12 bases lying between them. This CDR3 is built from 13 residues. In DNA form, the CDR3 reads TGTGCCAGCATGGGCCCGGGAACCTACGAGCAGTACTTC. It specifies CASMGPGTYEQYF.

The CDR3, as DNA: TGTGCCAGCAGTGAAGAATGGGCTCAATGGCCCCAGCATTTT. It specifies CASSEEWAQWPQHF. This chain uses TRBV6-1 with TRBJ1-5; D gene unclear. V was pared by 1 base and J by 9 bases, with 13 bases between. Looked up from germline, CDR1 is MNHNS and CDR2 is SASEGT. The CDR3 is made up of 14 amino acids.

This clone has only a few counts. The chain combines TRBV5-4 with TRBJ1-3, with 12 bases lining up with TRBD1. CDR1 is SGHNT, CDR2 YYREEE, per germline (reference sequence). This CDR3 contains 17 residues. V was clipped by 4 bases and J by 0 bases; unmatched bases: 5. CDR3 region: CASSRGTGGHSGNTIYF. In DNA form, the CDR3 reads TGTGCCAGCAGCAGGGGGACAGGGGGCCACTCTGGAAACACCATATATTTT.

The chain uses TRBV5-6 and TRBJ1-2; D gene unclear. Germline V gene lookup returns CDR1 SGHDT and CDR2 YYEEEE. V was shortened by 3 bases and J by 8 bases, with 14 bases between the two germline ends. The CDR3 has 13 residues. Here the CDR3 reads CASSSGVGEGYTF. CDR3 DNA: TGTGCCAGCAGCTCCGGAGTGGGAGAGGGCTACACCTTC.

Regarding this clone: The junction shows a germline mismatch at one end, possibly a read error. The chain recombines TRBV5-1 with TRBJ1-1; a weak D match, TRBD1 (6 bases). Per the germline V gene, CDR1 is SGHRS and CDR2 is YFSETQ. The CDR3 is made up of 13 amino acids. The CDR3 sequence: CAGRQDQNTEAFF. The CDR3 DNA reads as TGCGCCGGCAGACAGGACCAGAACACTGAAGCTTTCTTT. Together with reference TRBV5-1 and TRBJ1-1, the CDR3 gives the full variable domain: KAGVTQTPRYLIKTRGQQVTLSCSPISGHRSVSWYQQTPGQGLQFLFEYFSETQRNKGNFPGRFSGRQFSNSRSEMNVSTLELGDSALYLCAGRQDQNTEAFFGQGTRLTVV.

The chain is built from TRBV9 and TRBJ1-2, with D tentatively TRBD1 (6 bases). V lost 4 bases, J lost 4 bases, and 8 bases lay in between. Germline V gene data show CDR1 as SGDLS and CDR2 as YYNGEE. CDR3 size: 12 residues. The CDR3, as DNA: TGTGCCAGCAGCAAGGACAGCTATGGCTACACCTTC. Amino acid sequence: CASSKDSYGYTF.

This clone has just one count. V and J are TRBV5-1 and TRBJ1-1; no clear D. V was pared by 4 bases and J by 0 bases, with 10 bases between. The CDR3 runs to 14 residues. The germline V gene has CDR1 SGHRS and CDR2 YFSETQ. The CDR3 sequence is CASSPDTLNTEAFF. The CDR3 DNA reads TGCGCCAGCAGCCCAGACACCTTGAACACTGAAGCTTTCTTT.

The chain recombines TRBV15 with TRBJ2-2; 8 bases agree with TRBD2. Germline loops: CDR1 LNHNV, CDR2 YYDKDF (reference sequence). J was trimmed by 4 bases and V by 9 bases; bases with no gene match: 10. The CDR3 is made up of 15 amino acids. CDR3 loop: CATKHSGKVTGELFF. The CDR3 DNA sequence: TGTGCCACAAAACATAGCGGGAAAGTCACCGGGGAGCTGTTTTTT.

A single count supports this clone. CDR3 in amino acids: CSVDPGTGLYNEQFF. The CDR3 DNA is TGCAGCGTGGATCCCGGGACAGGGCTCTACAATGAGCAGTTCTTC. This sequence joins TRBV29-1 and TRBJ2-1; 9 bases line up with TRBD1. The CDR3 totals 15 residues. Germline-derived CDR1 and CDR2 are SQVTM and ANQGSEA. The ends lost 6 bases at V and 3 bases at J; junction bases unmatched: 9.

CDR3 sequence (DNA): TGTGCCTGGAGTGTAGGACAGGGAAACGAGCAGTACTTC. Translating gives CAWSVGQGNEQYF. V gene TRBV30 combines with J gene TRBJ2-7, with 8 nucleotides matching TRBD1. Germline trimming cut 0 bases from V and 5 bases from J; bases unmatched to any gene: 3. Germline V lookup: CDR1 GTSNPN, CDR2 SVGIG (reference sequence). CDR3 length: 13 amino acids.

V and J are TRBV30 and TRBJ1-5, with 7 bases identical to TRBD1. This CDR3 region has 16 residues. The germline CDR1 and CDR2 sequences are GTSNPN and SVGIG (reference sequence). The junction had 6 bases not matched to a gene; V was cut back by 1 base and J by 0 bases. The CDR3 here is CAWSGAPGGSNQPQHF. CDR3 nucleotide sequence: TGTGCCTGGAGTGGTGCCCCAGGGGGTAGCAATCAGCCCCAGCATTTT.

This clone was seen only a few times. The chain has TRBV29-1 and TRBJ2-7, with D possibly being TRBD2 (6 bases). CDR3 length: 13 amino acids. V lost 2 bases and J 6 bases, leaving 14 bases between the germline ends. Germline-derived CDR1 and CDR2 are SQVTM and ANQGSEA. CDR3 sequence: CSVEQTAGGEQYF. CDR3 in DNA: TGCAGCGTTGAACAGACCGCCGGGGGCGAGCAGTACTTC.

This chain links TRBV19 with TRBJ1-4; D remains ambiguous. Deletions cut 6 bases from V and 4 bases from J, with 15 bases between. The germline CDR1 and CDR2 sequences are LNHDA and SQIVND (reference sequence). CDR3 length: 15 residues. The CDR3 sequence: CASRGNRFFNEKLFF. DNA of the CDR3: TGTGCCAGTAGGGGGAACCGGTTTTTTAATGAAAAACTGTTTTTT.

V and J are TRBV6-6 and TRBJ1-1, with D uncertain. Trimming stripped 4 bases from V and 0 bases from J, with 6 bases between. CDR3 length equals 13 residues. CDR1 MNHNY and CDR2 SVGAGI come from the germline V gene (reference sequence). In DNA, the CDR3 is TGTGCCAGCAGTTGGCAGGTGAACACTGAAGCTTTCTTT. This encodes CASSWQVNTEAFF.

This chain links TRBV5-1 with TRBJ2-7, with 9 bases identical to TRBD2. From germline, CDR1 is SGHRS and CDR2 YFSETQ. V lost 2 bases to trimming and J lost 2 bases; unmatched junction nucleotides: 8. This CDR3 is built from 16 residues. The CDR3 region is CASSLISGGSTYEQYF. CDR3 in DNA: TGCGCCAGCAGCTTAATTAGCGGGGGCTCTACCTACGAGCAGTACTTC.

The V call is TRBV29-1, the J call TRBJ2-7, with 8 bases lining up with TRBD1. The CDR3 extends over 15 amino acids. The germline CDR1 and CDR2 sequences are SQVTM and ANQGSEA. V gave up 2 bases and J gave up 6 bases; unmatched junction bases: 12. The CDR3 is CSVEPRTGNLLEQYF. CDR3 bases: TGCAGCGTTGAACCCAGGACAGGGAACTTGCTCGAGCAGTACTTC.

The genes are TRBV6-5 and TRBJ1-5; D gene uncertain. The CDR3 is 15 amino acids. From germline, CDR1 is MNHEY and CDR2 SVGAGI. V gave up 0 bases and J gave up 7 bases, with 13 bases separating them. The CDR3 region has the DNA TGTGCCAGCAGTTACTCGTCCTTCGGTGACCAGCCCCAGCATTTT. Its protein product is CASSYSSFGDQPQHF.

The gene calls are TRBV7-3 and TRBJ1-1, with D uncertain. CDR1 is SGHTA and CDR2 is FQGTGA in the germline V gene. Deletions cut 0 bases from V and 1 base from J, with 9 bases between. CDR3 size: 15 residues. CDR3 in DNA: TGTGCCAGCAGCTTAACAGCCAACGCGAACACTGAAGCTTTCTTT. Its translation is CASSLTANANTEAFF.

This clone has more than one count but fewer than ten. The chain links TRBV7-9 to TRBJ1-5; D remains ambiguous. V shed 1 base and J shed 3 bases, with 7 bases lying between them. CDR3 length equals 14 residues. Germline V gives CDR1 SEHNR, CDR2 FQNEAQ (reference sequence). Here the CDR3 reads CASSLDEYNQPQHF. DNA for the CDR3: TGTGCCAGCAGCTTAGATGAGTACAATCAGCCCCAGCATTTT.

The gene calls are TRBV7-8 and TRBJ1-3, with 7 bases lining up with TRBD1. In germline, CDR1 is SGHVS, CDR2 FQNEAQ. Trimming removed 6 bases from V and 3 bases from J; junction bases left unmatched: 8. The CDR3 consists of 15 residues. CDR3 loop: CASSPGTADGNTIYF. Written as DNA, the CDR3 is TGTGCCAGCAGTCCCGGGACAGCAGATGGAAACACCATATATTTT.